The clone carrying this T cell receptor (beta chain) was detected only a few times. Its antigen is not known. V gave up 0 bases and J gave up 0 bases, with 10 bases separating them. The CDR3 consists of 16 residues. Germline loops: CDR1 SGHDT, CDR2 YYEEEE. Researchers tagged individual cDNA molecules with unique molecular identifiers. TCRdb reprocessed the 5' RACE reads with MiXCR, giving one entry per CDR3 protein. The table includes some 80,000 distinct CDR3 sequences, 10% to 15% detected once. The sample comes from a study of early T cells in non-severe SARS-CoV-2 infection. Overall study: Alpha and beta chains were unpaired, from unsorted whole-blood bulk RNA. Regarding the study as a whole: Private and CD4 specificities were missed by VDJdb matching, skewed to anti-spike CD8.

Material: whole blood. The clonotype comes from an adult who was a healthcare worker with PCR-confirmed SARS-CoV-2 infection or an uninfected control (not recorded which). The chain recombines TRBV5-6 with TRBJ2-1, with D hard to call. This chain's CDR3 is CASSLGRAFSYNEQFF. The CDR3 bases are TGTGCCAGCAGCTTGGGTCGGGCTTTCTCCTACAATGAGCAGTTCTTC.